This entry features one T cell receptor (beta chain) sequence. Its antigen is not identified. The data originate from a study of monozygotic twins with inflammatory bowel disease. General study findings and limits: Data gave no support to a single strong signal or clonotype associated with IBD. Distinct T cell subtypes could not be told apart. IBD patients share fewer clonotypes with other people than healthy twins do, especially with disease activity.

The CDR3 consists of 14 residues. Germline V gene data show CDR1 as SGHAT and CDR2 as FQNNGV. The input for each TCR library was around 3,200 ng of total RNA. TCRdb processed the 5' RACE reads again and assigns one entry to each CDR3 protein, with no DNA. Across approximately 200,000 distinct CDR3 sequences, the top ten clones capture 1.5% to 2% of the sample. The source material was blood. V usage is TRBV11-2 and J usage is TRBJ2-1. This TCR came from a human donor with ulcerative colitis or Crohn's disease, or a healthy co-twin of an affected twin (not recorded which). The CDR3 loop reads CASSLDRQSNEQFF.